This TCR beta chain was obtained from a study of T-cell memory formation after mild COVID-19. Study-wide findings and caveats: Nothing showed for sure that second-wave clones peaking on day 37 were SARS-CoV-2 specific. Contracting clones from day 15 to 85 had balanced CD4/CD8; later expanders favoured CD4+.

Per the germline V gene, CDR1 is WSHSY and CDR2 is SAAADI. This CDR3 spans 13 amino acids. V dropped 11 bases and J dropped 2 bases, with 16 bases sitting between them. TCRdb reanalysed the 5' RACE reads using MiXCR and keeps one entry per CDR3 protein. The table lists about 350,000 distinct CDR3 sequences, roughly 13% of them singletons, with about 20% in the top ten. In regard to this clonotype: Its antigen is unknown.

The material sequenced was PBMCs or a T cell subset sorted from them (not recorded which). The rearrangement links TRBV10-2 to TRBJ2-7; TRBD1 might be the D (6 bases). This clonotype originated in a young man who had mild COVID-19 (a few samples of this study predate the infection). Cell type and time point are not known. The CDR3 loop is CARPQDSTYEQYF. The CDR3, as DNA: TGCGCCCGTCCCCAGGACAGTACCTACGAGCAGTACTTC.